This T cell receptor beta chain was recovered during a study of control samples from healthy donors and cancer patients. The repertoire was sequenced with immunoSEQ multiplex PCR; TCRdb's copy has only in-frame clones and lacks some. Of 98,000 or so clones in the sample, approximately 84% were seen once. The V end lost 4 bases, the J end lost 1 base, and 18 bases lay between the germline ends. Germline V lookup: CDR1 SGDLS, CDR2 YYNGEE. The CDR3 contains 18 residues. Sequencing input: blood. The origin of this receptor is a man aged 18 to 29 in good health. The chain has TRBV9 and TRBJ2-6, with D perhaps matching TRBD2 (5 bases). CDR3 sequence reads: CASSPRGLEVSGANVLTF. For the CDR3, the DNA is TGTGCCAGCAGCCCCCGAGGGTTGGAGGTGTCTGGGGCCAACGTCCTGACTTTC.